The sequence of this T cell receptor (beta chain) was determined in a study of blood T cell repertoires in COVID-19. The wider study: From the United States, Italy and Spain came samples of acute and convalescent COVID-19. Sources were T cells, B-cell-depleted T cells, or PBMCs; the material itself was cDNA or gDNA.

In the study's own analysis: Reference gene primer amplification in the assay estimated nucleated cell counts. This table comes from immunoSEQ multiplex PCR, and its TCRdb copy is limited to in-frame clones, with some not included. V, J and clone size reflect that table, while D and trimming were determined from the DNA. In the table there are about 54,000 clones, more than 75% of which are singletons. The germline CDR1 and CDR2 sequences are SGHTA and FQGNSA. The V end lost 4 bases, the J end lost 3 bases, and 18 bases lay between the germline ends. The CDR3 spans 17 residues. The sequencing input was peripheral blood. V usage is TRBV7-2 and J usage is TRBJ1-4; D is uncertain. The receptor was isolated from a man aged 35 to 55 with active COVID-19. Here the CDR3 reads CASSSAMRGAPNEKLFF. As DNA, the CDR3 is TGTGCCAGCAGCTCAGCGATGCGGGGAGCACCTAATGAAAAACTGTTTTTT.